This T cell receptor beta chain came from a study of T cell responses to AZD1222 COVID-19 vaccine. Study-level information: Analysis merged second doses at about 4 or about 12 weeks.

This clone was seen a few times. Antigen unknown. Study-level findings and limits: Clonal diversity may have been underestimated in mostly white British donors. Seropositive AZD1222 recipients at baseline numbered only five or six. Spike as a whole was targeted by vaccine-associated CD4 TCRs, dominant at 160-218 and 743-854.

Method: immunoSEQ multiplex PCR; TCRdb's copy keeps in-frame clones and lacks some. This table has 130,000 or so clones, about 82% appearing once. The V segment lost 3 bases and the J segment 6 bases; nucleotides outside the gene matches: 10. This CDR3 is 16 amino acids long. The germline gives CDR1 MRHNA, CDR2 SNTAGT. Material: peripheral blood, obtained on day 0 of AZD1222 vaccination. The origin of this receptor is an adult in good health. The chain employs TRBV6-4 and TRBJ2-1, with 8 positions matching TRBD2. CDR3 DNA sequence: TGTGCCAGCAGTGAACAGGGACTAGGGGGGGTCAATGAGCAGTTCTTC. Its protein product is CASSEQGLGGVNEQFF.